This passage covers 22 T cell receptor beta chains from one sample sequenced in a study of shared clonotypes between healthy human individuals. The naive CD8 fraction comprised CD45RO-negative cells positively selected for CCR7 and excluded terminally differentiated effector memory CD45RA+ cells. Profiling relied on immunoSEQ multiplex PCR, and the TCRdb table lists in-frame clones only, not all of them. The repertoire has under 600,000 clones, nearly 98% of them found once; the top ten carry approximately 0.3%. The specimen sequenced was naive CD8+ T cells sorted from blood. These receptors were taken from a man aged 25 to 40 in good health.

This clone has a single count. CDR3 nucleotide sequence: TGTGCCAGCAGCGGGACTAGCGGGAGCTGGTGGGGAGAGACCCAGTACTTC. It codes for CASSGTSGSWWGETQYF. The rearrangement uses TRBV7-8 and TRBJ2-5; TRBD2 matches at 14 bases. CDR3 length: 17 residues. Trimming at V came to 5 bases and at J to 4 bases, leaving 9 bases not matched to a gene. Per the germline V gene, CDR1 is SGHVS and CDR2 is FQNEAQ.

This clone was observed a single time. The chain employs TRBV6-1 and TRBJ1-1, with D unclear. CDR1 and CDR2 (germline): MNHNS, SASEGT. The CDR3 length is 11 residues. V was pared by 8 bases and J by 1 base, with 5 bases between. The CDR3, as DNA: TGTGCCAGCCCAGAGAACACTGAAGCTTTCTTT. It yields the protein CASPENTEAFF.

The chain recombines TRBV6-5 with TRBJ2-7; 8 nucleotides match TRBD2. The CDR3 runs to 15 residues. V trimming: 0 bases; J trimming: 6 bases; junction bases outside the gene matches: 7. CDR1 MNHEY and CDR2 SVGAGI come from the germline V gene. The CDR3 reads CASSYSPAGEGEQYF. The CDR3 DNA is TGTGCCAGCAGTTACTCCCCAGCGGGAGAGGGCGAGCAGTACTTC.

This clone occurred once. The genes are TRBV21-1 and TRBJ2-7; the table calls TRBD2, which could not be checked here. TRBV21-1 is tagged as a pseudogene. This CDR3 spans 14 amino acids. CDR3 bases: TGTGCCAGCAACACGCTAGCGGGAGGTTACGAGCAGTACTTC. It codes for CASNTLAGGYEQYF.

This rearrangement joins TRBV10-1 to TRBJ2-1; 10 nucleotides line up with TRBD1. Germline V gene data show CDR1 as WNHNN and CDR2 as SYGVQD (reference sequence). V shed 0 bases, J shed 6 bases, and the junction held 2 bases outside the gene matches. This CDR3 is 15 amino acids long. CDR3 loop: CASSESTGGLNEQFF. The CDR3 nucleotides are TGCGCCAGCAGTGAGTCGACAGGGGGCCTCAATGAGCAGTTCTTC.

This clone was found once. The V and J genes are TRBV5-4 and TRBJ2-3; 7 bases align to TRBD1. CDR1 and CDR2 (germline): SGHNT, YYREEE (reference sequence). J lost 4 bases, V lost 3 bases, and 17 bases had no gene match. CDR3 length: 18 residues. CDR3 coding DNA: TGTGCCAGCAGCTCGAGCTCCGAGAGCCGACAGGGCCCAGATACGCAGTATTTT. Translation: CASSSSSESRQGPDTQYF.

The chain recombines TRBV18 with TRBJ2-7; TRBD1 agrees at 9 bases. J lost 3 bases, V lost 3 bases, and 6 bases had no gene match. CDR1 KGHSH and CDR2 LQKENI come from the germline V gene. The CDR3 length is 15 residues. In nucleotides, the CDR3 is TGTGCCAGCTCACCTAGGGACAGGGTTATCTACGAGCAGTACTTC. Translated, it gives CASSPRDRVIYEQYF.

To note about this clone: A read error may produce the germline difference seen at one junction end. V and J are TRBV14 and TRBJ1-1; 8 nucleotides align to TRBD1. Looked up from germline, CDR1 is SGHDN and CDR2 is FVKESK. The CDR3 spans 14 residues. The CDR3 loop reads CASSLAGTGPSRLF. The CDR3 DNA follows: TGTGCCAGCAGCCTAGCCGGGACAGGCCCATCTCGGCTCTTT. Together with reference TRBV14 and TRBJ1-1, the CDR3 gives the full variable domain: EAGVTQFPSHSVIEKGQTVTLRCDPISGHDNLYWYRRVMGKEIKFLLHFVKESKQDESGMPNNRFLAERTGGTYSTLKVQPAELEDSGVYFCASSLAGTGPSRLFGQGTRLTVV.

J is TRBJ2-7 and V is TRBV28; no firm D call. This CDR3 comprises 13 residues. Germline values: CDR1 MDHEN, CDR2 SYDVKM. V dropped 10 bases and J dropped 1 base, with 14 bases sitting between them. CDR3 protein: CATRWDQSYEQYF. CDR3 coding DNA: TGTGCCACCCGTTGGGATCAGTCCTACGAGCAGTACTTC.

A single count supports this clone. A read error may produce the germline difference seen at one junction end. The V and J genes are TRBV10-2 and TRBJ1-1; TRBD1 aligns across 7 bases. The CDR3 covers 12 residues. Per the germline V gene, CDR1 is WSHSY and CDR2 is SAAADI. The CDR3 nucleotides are TGCGCCACCAGTACGACAGGGACTGAAGCTTTCTTT. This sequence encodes CATSTTGTEAFF.

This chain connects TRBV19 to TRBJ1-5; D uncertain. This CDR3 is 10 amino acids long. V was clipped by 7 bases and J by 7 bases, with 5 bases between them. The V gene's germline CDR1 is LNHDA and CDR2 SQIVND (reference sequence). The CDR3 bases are TGTGCCAGTAATGTGCAGCCCCAGCATTTT. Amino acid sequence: CASNVQPQHF.

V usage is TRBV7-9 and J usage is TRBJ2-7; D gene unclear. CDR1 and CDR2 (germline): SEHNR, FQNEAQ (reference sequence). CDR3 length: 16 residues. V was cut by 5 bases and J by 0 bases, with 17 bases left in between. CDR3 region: CASSGASGTTSYEQYF. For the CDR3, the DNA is TGTGCCAGCAGCGGAGCTTCGGGTACCACCTCCTACGAGCAGTACTTC.

The CDR3 is CASSPVAGEGGYTF. The CDR3 DNA follows: TGTGCCAGCAGCCCAGTCGCAGGGGAGGGAGGCTACACCTTC. The chain uses TRBV13 and TRBJ1-2; maybe TRBD1 (6 bases). Trimming stripped 5 bases from V and 8 bases from J, with 18 bases between. Per germline, CDR1 PRHDT and CDR2 FYEKMQ (reference sequence). CDR3 length equals 14 residues.

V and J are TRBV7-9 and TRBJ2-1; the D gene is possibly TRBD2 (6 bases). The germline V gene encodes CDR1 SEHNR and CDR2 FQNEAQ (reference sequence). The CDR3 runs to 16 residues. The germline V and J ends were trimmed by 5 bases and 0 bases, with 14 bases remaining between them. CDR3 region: CASSPSAGNSYNEQFF. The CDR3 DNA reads TGTGCCAGCAGCCCGTCAGCGGGTAACTCCTACAATGAGCAGTTCTTC.

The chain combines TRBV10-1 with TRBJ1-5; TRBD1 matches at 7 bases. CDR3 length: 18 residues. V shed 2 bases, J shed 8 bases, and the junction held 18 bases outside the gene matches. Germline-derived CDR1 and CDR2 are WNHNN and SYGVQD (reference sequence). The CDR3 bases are TGCGCCAGCAGTGAGGTTCCCAAGACAGGGTGGCGTGAGGAGCCCCAGCATTTT. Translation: CASSEVPKTGWREEPQHF.

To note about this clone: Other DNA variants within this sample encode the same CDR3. The chain's CDR3 is CASSSGTGYQPQHF. In DNA, the CDR3 is TGTGCCAGCAGTTCCGGGACAGGCTACCAGCCCCAGCATTTT. The chain joins TRBV27 to TRBJ1-5, with 8 positions matching TRBD1. V trimming: 4 bases; J trimming: 7 bases; junction bases outside the gene matches: 6. The length of the CDR3 is 14 residues. CDR1 is MNHEY and CDR2 is SMNVEV in the germline V gene (reference sequence).

CDR3 nucleotides: TGTGCCAGCAGCTTAGTTCTAGCGGGTGATCAGTTCTTC. This sequence encodes CASSLVLAGDQFF. The J gene is TRBJ2-1, the V gene TRBV7-8, with TRBD2 identical over 8 bases. Trimming at V came to 1 base and at J to 13 bases, leaving 6 bases not matched to a gene. The CDR3 extends over 13 amino acids. CDR1 SGHVS and CDR2 FQNEAQ come from the germline V gene.

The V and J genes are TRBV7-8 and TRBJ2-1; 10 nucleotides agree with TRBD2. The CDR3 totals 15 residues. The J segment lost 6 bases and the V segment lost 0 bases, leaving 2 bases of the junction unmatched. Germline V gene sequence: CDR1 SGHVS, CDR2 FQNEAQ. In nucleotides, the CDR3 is TGTGCCAGCAGCTTAGCGGGACTAGCGAGCAATGAGCAGTTCTTC. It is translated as CASSLAGLASNEQFF.

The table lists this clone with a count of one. This CDR3 is CASSLSMAKNIQYF. CDR3 coding DNA: TGTGCCAGCAGTTTATCGATGGCCAAAAACATTCAGTACTTC. This chain connects TRBV27 to TRBJ2-4; D not resolved. Germline assignment: CDR1 MNHEY and CDR2 SMNVEV (reference sequence). The CDR3 runs to 14 residues. V was shortened by 0 bases and J by 1 base, with 4 bases between the two germline ends.

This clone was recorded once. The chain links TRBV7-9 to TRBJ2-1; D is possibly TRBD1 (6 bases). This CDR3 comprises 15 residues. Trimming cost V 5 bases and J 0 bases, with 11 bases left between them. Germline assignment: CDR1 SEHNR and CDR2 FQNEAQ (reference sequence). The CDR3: CASSPGQNSYNEQFF. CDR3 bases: TGTGCCAGCAGCCCCGGACAGAACTCCTACAATGAGCAGTTCTTC.

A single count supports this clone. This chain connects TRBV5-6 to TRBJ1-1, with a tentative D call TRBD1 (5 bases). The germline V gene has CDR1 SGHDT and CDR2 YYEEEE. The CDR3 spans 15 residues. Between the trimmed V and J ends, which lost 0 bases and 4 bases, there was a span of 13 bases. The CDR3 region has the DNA TGTGCCAGCAGCTTGGGCAGGGTTGGGGGCACTGAAGCTTTCTTT. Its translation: CASSLGRVGGTEAFF.

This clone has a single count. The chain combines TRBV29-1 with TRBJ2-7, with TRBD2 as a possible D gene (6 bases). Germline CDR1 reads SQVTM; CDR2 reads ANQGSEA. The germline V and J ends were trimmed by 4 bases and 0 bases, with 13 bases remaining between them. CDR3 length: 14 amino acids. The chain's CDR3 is CSVAGLRSSYEQYF. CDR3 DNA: TGCAGCGTTGCGGGACTCAGGAGCTCCTACGAGCAGTACTTC.